This TCR beta chain was recorded in a study of blood T cell repertoires in COVID-19. This table comes from immunoSEQ multiplex PCR, and its TCRdb copy is limited to in-frame clones, with some not included. This table has around 160,000 clones, approximately 92% appearing once. The CDR3 length is 12 residues. V lost 3 bases to trimming and J lost 5 bases, with 5 bases between them. Germline CDR1 ENHRY, CDR2 SYGVKD. The chain couples TRBV10-3 to TRBJ2-1; D ambiguous. Sequenced: peripheral blood. The TCR comes from a man aged 18 to 29 with COVID-19, enrolled during active disease. CDR3 residues: CAISEQHNEQFF. The DNA for the CDR3 is TGTGCCATCAGTGAACAGCACAATGAGCAGTTCTTC.